This record concerns one T cell receptor beta chain sequence. Its matching antigen is unknown. Constant-region reverse primers amplified full-length variable regions, followed by semi-nested Nested Universal Primer A PCR. One entry per CDR3 protein results from TCRdb running MiXCR on the 5' RACE reads. Of about 60,000 distinct CDR3 sequences in the sample, around 30% were seen once. The study, taken as a whole, reports: Tumor memory CD4+ T cell TCR gene usage clustered with blood and lymph node memory CD4+ cells and lymph node naive CD4+ cells. The larger cohort examined one V-J beta rearrangement, not whole repertoires. Tumor-infiltrating Treg TCR alpha and beta sequences overlapped most with tumor naive CD4+ T cells, then blood naive.

V was pared by 2 bases and J by 4 bases, with 17 bases between. Looked up from germline, CDR1 is LGHNA and CDR2 is YSLEER. The CDR3 runs 16 residues. The rearrangement joins TRBV4-3 to TRBJ1-2; no definite D call. The receptor's source is a female donor with breast cancer. Source material: tumor-infiltrating naive CD4+ T cells sorted from the breast tumor. Subset reported: naive CD4+ T cells, CD4+CD45RA+CD25-. The CDR3 DNA is TGCGCCAGCAGCCAAAATGCCGGGAGTGAAGTCTATGGCTACACCTTC. This gives the protein CASSQNAGSEVYGYTF.